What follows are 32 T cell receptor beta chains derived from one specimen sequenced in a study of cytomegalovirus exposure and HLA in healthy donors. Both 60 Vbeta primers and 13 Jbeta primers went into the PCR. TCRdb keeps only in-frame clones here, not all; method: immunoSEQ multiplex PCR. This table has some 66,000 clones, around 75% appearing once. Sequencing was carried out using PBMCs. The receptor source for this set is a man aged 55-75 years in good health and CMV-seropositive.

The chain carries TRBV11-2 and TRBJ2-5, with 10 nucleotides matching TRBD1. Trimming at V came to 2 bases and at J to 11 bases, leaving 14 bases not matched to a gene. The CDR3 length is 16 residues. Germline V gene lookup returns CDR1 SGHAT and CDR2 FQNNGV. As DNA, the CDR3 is TGTGCCAGCAGCTTAAGGGACAGGGGTTTTCGTCGAGAGCAGTACTTC. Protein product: CASSLRDRGFRREQYF.

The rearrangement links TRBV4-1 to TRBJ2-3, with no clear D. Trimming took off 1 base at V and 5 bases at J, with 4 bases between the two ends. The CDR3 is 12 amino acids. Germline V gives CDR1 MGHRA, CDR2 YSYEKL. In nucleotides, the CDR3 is TGCGCCAGCAGCCAAGCGGGAGATACGCAGTATTTT. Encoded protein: CASSQAGDTQYF.

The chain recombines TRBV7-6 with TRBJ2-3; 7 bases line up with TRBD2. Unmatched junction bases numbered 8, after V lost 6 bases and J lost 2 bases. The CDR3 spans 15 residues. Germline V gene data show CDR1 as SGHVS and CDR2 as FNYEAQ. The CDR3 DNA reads TGTGCCAGCAGGAGCGGGACCTCGAACACAGATACGCAGTATTTT. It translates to CASRSGTSNTDTQYF.

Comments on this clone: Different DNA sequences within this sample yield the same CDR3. The chain's CDR3 is CASSLTGPNYGYTF. The CDR3 DNA sequence: TGTGCCAGCAGTTTAACAGGCCCAAACTATGGCTACACCTTC. The V and J genes are TRBV27 and TRBJ1-2, with D tentatively TRBD1 (5 bases). Germline-derived CDR1 and CDR2 are MNHEY and SMNVEV (reference sequence). The CDR3 length is 14 residues. V was shortened by 2 bases and J by 2 bases, with 9 bases between the two germline ends.

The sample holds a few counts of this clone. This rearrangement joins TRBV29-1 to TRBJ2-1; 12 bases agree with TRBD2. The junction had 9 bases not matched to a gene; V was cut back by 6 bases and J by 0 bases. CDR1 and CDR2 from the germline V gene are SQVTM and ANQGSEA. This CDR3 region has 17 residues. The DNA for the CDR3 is TGCAGCGTCGAGGGACTAGCGGGCCCTAGCTCCTACAATGAGCAGTTCTTC. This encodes CSVEGLAGPSSYNEQFF.

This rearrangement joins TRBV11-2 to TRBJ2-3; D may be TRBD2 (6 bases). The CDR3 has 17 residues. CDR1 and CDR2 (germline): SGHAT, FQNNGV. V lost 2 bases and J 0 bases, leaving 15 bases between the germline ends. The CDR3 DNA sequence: TGTGCCAGCAGCTTAAGTGTAGCGGCCCGAAGCACAGATACGCAGTATTTT. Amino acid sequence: CASSLSVAARSTDTQYF.

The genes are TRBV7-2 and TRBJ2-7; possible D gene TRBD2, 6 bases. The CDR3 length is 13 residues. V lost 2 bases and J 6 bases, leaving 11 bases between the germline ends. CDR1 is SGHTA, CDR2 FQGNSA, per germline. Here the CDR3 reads CASSLTRESEQYF. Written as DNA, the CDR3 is TGTGCCAGCAGCTTAACGCGGGAAAGCGAGCAGTACTTC.

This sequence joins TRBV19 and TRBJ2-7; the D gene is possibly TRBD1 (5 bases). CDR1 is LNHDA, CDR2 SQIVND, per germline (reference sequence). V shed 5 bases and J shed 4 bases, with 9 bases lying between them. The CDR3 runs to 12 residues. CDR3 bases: TGTGCCAGTAGTGTTGACAGATACGAGCAGTACTTC. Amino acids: CASSVDRYEQYF.

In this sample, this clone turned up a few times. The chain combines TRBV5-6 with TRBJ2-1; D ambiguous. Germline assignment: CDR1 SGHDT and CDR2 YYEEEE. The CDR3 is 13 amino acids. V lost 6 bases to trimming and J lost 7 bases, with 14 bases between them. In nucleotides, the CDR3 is TGTGCCAGCACCGAGGCCCCTAGGAATGAGCAGTTCTTC. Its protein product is CASTEAPRNEQFF.

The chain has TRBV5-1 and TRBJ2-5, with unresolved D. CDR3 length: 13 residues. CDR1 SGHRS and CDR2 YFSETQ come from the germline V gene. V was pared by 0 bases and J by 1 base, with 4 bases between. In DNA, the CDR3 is TGCGCCAGCAGCTTGGTCAGCCAAGAGACCCAGTACTTC. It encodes CASSLVSQETQYF.

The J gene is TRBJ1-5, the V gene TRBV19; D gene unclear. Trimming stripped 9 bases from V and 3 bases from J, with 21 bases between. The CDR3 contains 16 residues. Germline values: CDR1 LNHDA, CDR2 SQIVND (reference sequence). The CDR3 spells CASTPYLGGNNQPQHF. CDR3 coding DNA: TGTGCCAGCACCCCGTATCTGGGAGGGAACAATCAGCCCCAGCATTTT.

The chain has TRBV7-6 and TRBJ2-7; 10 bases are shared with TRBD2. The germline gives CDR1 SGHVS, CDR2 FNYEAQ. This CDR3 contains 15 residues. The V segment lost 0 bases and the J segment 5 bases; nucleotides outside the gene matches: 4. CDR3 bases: TGTGCCAGCAGCTTAGCCTTAGCGGGAGGCCACGAGCAGTACTTC. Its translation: CASSLALAGGHEQYF.

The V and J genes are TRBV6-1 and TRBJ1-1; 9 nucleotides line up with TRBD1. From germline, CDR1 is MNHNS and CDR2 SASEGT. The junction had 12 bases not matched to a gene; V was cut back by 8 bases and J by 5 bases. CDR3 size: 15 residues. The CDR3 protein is CASLNKGTGLTEAFF. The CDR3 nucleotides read TGTGCCAGCTTGAACAAAGGGACAGGGCTAACTGAAGCTTTCTTT.

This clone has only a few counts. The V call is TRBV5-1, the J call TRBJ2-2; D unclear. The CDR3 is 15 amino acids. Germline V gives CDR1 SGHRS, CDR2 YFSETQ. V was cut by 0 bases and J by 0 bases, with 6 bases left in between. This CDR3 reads CASSLVQANTGELFF. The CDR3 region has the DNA TGCGCCAGCAGCTTGGTCCAGGCGAACACCGGGGAGCTGTTTTTT.

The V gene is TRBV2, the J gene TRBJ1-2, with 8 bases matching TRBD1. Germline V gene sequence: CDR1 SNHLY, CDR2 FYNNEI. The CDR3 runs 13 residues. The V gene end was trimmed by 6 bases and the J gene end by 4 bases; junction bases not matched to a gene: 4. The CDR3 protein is CASSDRGFYGYTF. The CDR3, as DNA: TGTGCCAGCAGCGACAGGGGTTTCTATGGCTACACCTTC.

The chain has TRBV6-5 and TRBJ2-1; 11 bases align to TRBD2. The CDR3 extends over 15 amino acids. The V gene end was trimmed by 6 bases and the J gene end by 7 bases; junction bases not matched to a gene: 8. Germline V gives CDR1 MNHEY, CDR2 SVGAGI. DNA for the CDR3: TGTGCCAGCAGGCAACGCCGGACTAGCGGGAATGAGCAGTTCTTC. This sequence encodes CASRQRRTSGNEQFF.

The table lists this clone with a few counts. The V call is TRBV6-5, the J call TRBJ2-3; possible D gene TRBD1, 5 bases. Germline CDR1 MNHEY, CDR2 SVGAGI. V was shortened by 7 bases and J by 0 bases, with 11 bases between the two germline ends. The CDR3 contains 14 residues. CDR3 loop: CASKLTASTDTQYF. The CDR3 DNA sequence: TGTGCCAGCAAATTGACAGCTAGCACAGATACGCAGTATTTT.

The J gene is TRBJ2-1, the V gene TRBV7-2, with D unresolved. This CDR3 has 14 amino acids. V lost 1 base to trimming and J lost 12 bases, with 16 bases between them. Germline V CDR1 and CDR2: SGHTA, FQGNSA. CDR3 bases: TGTGCCAGCAGCTTAGGAGGTATGGAAGCTAGGCAGTTCTTC. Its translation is CASSLGGMEARQFF.

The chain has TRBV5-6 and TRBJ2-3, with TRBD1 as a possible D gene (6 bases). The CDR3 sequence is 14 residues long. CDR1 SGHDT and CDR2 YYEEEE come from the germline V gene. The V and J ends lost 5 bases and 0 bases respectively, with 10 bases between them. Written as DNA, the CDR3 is TGTGCCAGCAGTTCCGACAGGAGCACAGATACGCAGTATTTT. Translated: CASSSDRSTDTQYF.

CDR3 amino acids: CSVIPGGTEAFF. The CDR3 nucleotides are TGCAGCGTTATCCCAGGGGGCACTGAAGCTTTCTTT. The chain joins TRBV29-1 to TRBJ1-1; 7 bases align to TRBD1. Trimming cost V 5 bases and J 4 bases; bases outside gene matches: 4. The CDR3 runs to 12 residues. Germline V gene lookup returns CDR1 SQVTM and CDR2 ANQGSEA.

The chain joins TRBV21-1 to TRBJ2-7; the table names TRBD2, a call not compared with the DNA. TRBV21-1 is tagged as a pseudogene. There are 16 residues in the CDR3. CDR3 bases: TGTGCCAGTCTAACCACCCGGGACTCTGTAGCCTACGAGCAGTACTTC. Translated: CASLTTRDSVAYEQYF.

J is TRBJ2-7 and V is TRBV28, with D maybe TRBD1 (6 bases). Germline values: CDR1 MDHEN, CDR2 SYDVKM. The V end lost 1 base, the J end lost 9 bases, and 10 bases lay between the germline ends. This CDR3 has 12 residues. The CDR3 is CASSLSWTAQYF. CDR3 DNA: TGTGCCAGCAGTTTATCTTGGACAGCGCAGTACTTC.

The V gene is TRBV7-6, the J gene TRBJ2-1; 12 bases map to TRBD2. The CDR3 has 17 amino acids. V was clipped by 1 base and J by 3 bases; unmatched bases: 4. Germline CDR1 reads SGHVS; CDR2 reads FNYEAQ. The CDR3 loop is CASSLEGTSGHYNEQFF. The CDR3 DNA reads TGTGCCAGCAGCTTAGAAGGGACTAGCGGGCACTACAATGAGCAGTTCTTC.

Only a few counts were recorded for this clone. The chain's CDR3 is CASSLEAGWNTGELFF. The CDR3 DNA reads as TGTGCCAGCAGCTTGGAGGCAGGGTGGAACACCGGGGAGCTGTTTTTT. The chain recombines TRBV5-5 with TRBJ2-2; weak D call: TRBD1 (5 bases). Trimming took 0 bases from V and 1 from J, leaving 10 bases between them. The CDR3 spans 16 residues. Germline V gives CDR1 SGHKS, CDR2 YYEKEE (reference sequence).

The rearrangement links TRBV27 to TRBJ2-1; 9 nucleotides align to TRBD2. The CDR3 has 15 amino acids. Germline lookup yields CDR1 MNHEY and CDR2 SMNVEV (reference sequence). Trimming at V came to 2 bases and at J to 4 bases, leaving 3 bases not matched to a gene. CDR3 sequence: CASSLSLAGYNEQFF. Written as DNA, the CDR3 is TGTGCCAGCAGTTTAAGCCTAGCGGGGTACAATGAGCAGTTCTTC.

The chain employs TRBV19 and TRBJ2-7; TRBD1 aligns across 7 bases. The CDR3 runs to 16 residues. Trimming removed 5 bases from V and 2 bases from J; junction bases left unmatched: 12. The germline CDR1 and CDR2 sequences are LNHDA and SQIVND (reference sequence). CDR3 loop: CASSGSGTARAYEQYF. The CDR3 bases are TGTGCCAGTAGTGGTTCCGGGACAGCTAGAGCCTACGAGCAGTACTTC.

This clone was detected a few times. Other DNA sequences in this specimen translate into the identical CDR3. CDR3 amino acids: CATGEPDTQYF. The CDR3 nucleotides are TGTGCCACAGGGGAGCCAGATACGCAGTATTTT. The chain is built from TRBV10-3 and TRBJ2-3; weak D call: TRBD1 (6 bases). Trimming took off 10 bases at V and 4 bases at J, with 9 bases between the two ends. The CDR3 is made up of 11 amino acids. CDR1 and CDR2 (germline): ENHRY, SYGVKD.

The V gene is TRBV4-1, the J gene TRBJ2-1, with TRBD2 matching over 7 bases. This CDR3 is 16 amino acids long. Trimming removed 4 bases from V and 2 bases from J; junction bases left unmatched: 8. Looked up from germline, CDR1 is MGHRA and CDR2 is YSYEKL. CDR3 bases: TGCGCCAGCAGCCCGGAGGACGGGAGGCCCTACAATGAGCAGTTCTTC. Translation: CASSPEDGRPYNEQFF.

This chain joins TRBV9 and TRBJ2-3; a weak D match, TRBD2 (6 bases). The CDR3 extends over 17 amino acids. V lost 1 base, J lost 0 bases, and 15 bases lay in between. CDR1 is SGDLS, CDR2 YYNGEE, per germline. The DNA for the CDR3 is TGTGCCAGCAGCGTACTGGGGCTAGCGCAGAGCACAGATACGCAGTATTTT. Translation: CASSVLGLAQSTDTQYF.

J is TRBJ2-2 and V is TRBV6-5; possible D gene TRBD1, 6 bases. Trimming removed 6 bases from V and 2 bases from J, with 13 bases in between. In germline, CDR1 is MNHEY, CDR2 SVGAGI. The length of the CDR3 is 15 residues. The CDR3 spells CASRSRDKNTGELFF. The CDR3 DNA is TGTGCCAGCAGGTCCCGGGACAAAAACACCGGGGAGCTGTTTTTT.

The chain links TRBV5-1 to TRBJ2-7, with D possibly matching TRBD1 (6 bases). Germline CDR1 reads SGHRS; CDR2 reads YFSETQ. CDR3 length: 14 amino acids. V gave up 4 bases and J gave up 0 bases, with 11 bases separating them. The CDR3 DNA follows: TGCGCCAGCAGCCAACAGGGAAGCTCCTACGAGCAGTACTTC. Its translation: CASSQQGSSYEQYF.

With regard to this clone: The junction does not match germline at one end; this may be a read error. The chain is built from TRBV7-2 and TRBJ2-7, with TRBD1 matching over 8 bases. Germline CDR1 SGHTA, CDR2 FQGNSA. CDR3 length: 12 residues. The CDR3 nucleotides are TGTGCCAGCAGCTTATCAGGGGGCGAAAGGATATTC. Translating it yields CASSLSGGERIF.